These 18 T cell receptor beta chains came from one sample sequenced in a study of CD8 T cells in ankylosing spondylitis. The study's findings and limits: Apparently characteristic of ankylosing spondylitis blood was a TCR beta motif (roughly eight highly homologous variants).

No antigen has been identified for these receptors. TCRdb recomputed calls from the 5' RACE reads with MiXCR, one row per CDR3 protein. The sample has about 540,000 distinct CDR3 sequences; approximately 11% are singletons. Material: blood, either unsorted or a sorted T cell fraction (not recorded which). The receptors were gathered from a male donor with ankylosing spondylitis.

This rearrangement joins TRBV20-1 to TRBJ2-5; unclear D gene. From germline, CDR1 is DFQATT and CDR2 SNEGSKA (reference sequence). The CDR3 loop spans 13 amino acids. V was trimmed by 7 bases and J by 0 bases, leaving 12 bases between them. The CDR3 here is CSVPTENQETQYF. In DNA, the CDR3 is TGCAGTGTGCCGACCGAAAACCAAGAGACCCAGTACTTC.

In its sample, this clonotype was seen a few times. The V and J genes are TRBV20-1 and TRBJ2-1; weak D call: TRBD1 (6 bases). Trimming left V 6 bases short and J 9 bases short, with 24 bases between. The CDR3 is 15 residues long. Germline loops: CDR1 DFQATT, CDR2 SNEGSKA (reference sequence). The CDR3 loop reads CSALGDPGAKSEQFF. The DNA of the CDR3 is TGCAGTGCCCTAGGCGACCCAGGGGCGAAATCTGAGCAGTTCTTC.

V gene TRBV3-1 combines with J gene TRBJ2-7; 7 positions match TRBD2. The CDR3 covers 13 residues. CDR1 LGHDT and CDR2 YNNKEL come from the germline V gene (reference sequence). J gave up 3 bases and V 6 bases, and 5 bases lay outside the gene matches. The CDR3 protein is CASSPGTNYEQYV. In DNA, the CDR3 is TGTGCCAGCAGTCCCGGGACTAACTACGAGCAGTACGTC.

This clonotype was seen more than once but under ten times. V gene TRBV6-1 combines with J gene TRBJ2-1; weak D call: TRBD1 (8 bases). Trimming took 2 bases from V and 8 from J, leaving 16 bases between them. This CDR3 is 15 amino acids long. Germline CDR1 reads MNHNS; CDR2 reads SASEGT. CDR3 in amino acids: CASSERWTGRDEQFF. The CDR3 nucleotides read TGTGCCAGCAGTGAAAGATGGACAGGGAGGGATGAGCAGTTCTTC.

This clonotype was found many times. The CDR3 DNA reads as TGCGCCAGCAGCACCGGACTAGCGGGAGAGGTTGAGACCCAGTACTTC. This gives the protein CASSTGLAGEVETQYF. This rearrangement joins TRBV5-1 to TRBJ2-5; 13 bases are shared with TRBD2. This CDR3 comprises 16 residues. Germline V gene sequence: CDR1 SGHRS, CDR2 YFSETQ. Trimming removed 4 bases from V and 5 bases from J; junction bases left unmatched: 8.

The CDR3 loop reads CATSRDLRDTGELFF. CDR3 DNA: TGTGCCACCAGCAGAGATCTCAGAGACACCGGGGAGCTGTTTTTT. The rearrangement uses TRBV15 and TRBJ2-2; D not certain. Germline CDR1 LNHNV, CDR2 YYDKDF (reference sequence). V was shortened by 0 bases and J by 3 bases, with 8 bases between the two germline ends. The length of the CDR3 is 15 residues.

This rearrangement joins TRBV7-9 to TRBJ2-7, with D perhaps TRBD2 (6 bases). This CDR3 spans 13 amino acids. Germline assignment: CDR1 SEHNR and CDR2 FQNEAQ (reference sequence). The germline V and J ends were trimmed by 5 bases and 3 bases, with 11 bases remaining between them. CDR3 coding DNA: TGTGCCAGCAGCCCAAAGGACTACTACGAGCAGTACGTC. It translates to CASSPKDYYEQYV.

The chain combines TRBV7-8 with TRBJ1-4, with D perhaps TRBD1 (6 bases). The CDR3 sequence is 15 residues long. V shed 2 bases and J shed 1 base, with 8 bases lying between them. Germline V gene data show CDR1 as SGHVS and CDR2 as FQNEAQ. This CDR3 is CASSLSGQTNEKLFF. The CDR3 DNA reads TGTGCCAGCAGCTTATCGGGACAAACTAATGAAAAACTGTTTTTT. The complete variable domain, with remaining parts taken from reference TRBV7-8 and TRBJ1-4, reads GAGVSQSPRYKVAKRGQDVALRCDPISGHVSLFWYQQALGQGPEFLTYFQNEAQLDKSGLPSDRFFAERPEGSVSTLKIQRTQQEDSAVYLCASSLSGQTNEKLFFGSGTQLSVL.

The gene calls are TRBV15 and TRBJ1-4; no clear D gene. Between the trimmed V and J ends, which lost 1 base and 6 bases, there was a span of 15 bases. Per germline, CDR1 LNHNV and CDR2 YYDKDF (reference sequence). The CDR3 is 16 residues long. CDR3 in amino acids: CATSRALAGNDEKLFF. CDR3 bases: TGTGCCACCAGCAGAGCGTTGGCGGGTAACGATGAAAAACTGTTTTTT.

This clonotype was detected a few times. This chain connects TRBV27 to TRBJ2-2; TRBD1 or TRBD2 may be the D gene (7 bases each). Trimming stripped 5 bases from V and 4 bases from J, with 20 bases between. Germline V gene sequence: CDR1 MNHEY, CDR2 SMNVEV (reference sequence). The CDR3 covers 17 residues. CDR3 DNA: TGTGCCAGCAGTCTCGACAGGGACTATATGACCACCGGGGAGCTGTTTTTT. Its protein is CASSLDRDYMTTGELFF.

This clonotype has only a few counts. The chain links TRBV20-1 to TRBJ1-6; D ambiguous. The ends were cut back, 0 bases at V and 7 bases at J, with 10 bases in the middle. CDR3 size: 14 residues. CDR1 DFQATT and CDR2 SNEGSKA come from the germline V gene (reference sequence). Here the CDR3 reads CSARDSRSNSPLHF. CDR3 bases: TGCAGTGCTAGAGATAGTCGATCGAATTCACCCCTCCACTTT.

The chain couples TRBV10-1 to TRBJ2-7, with TRBD2 matching over 13 bases. Trimming cost V 6 bases and J 7 bases; bases outside gene matches: 9. CDR1 and CDR2 from the germline V gene are WNHNN and SYGVQD (reference sequence). The CDR3 is made up of 15 amino acids. This chain's CDR3 is CASSGLAGASGEQYF. The DNA for the CDR3 is TGCGCCAGCAGCGGACTAGCGGGAGCTTCGGGGGAGCAGTACTTC.

This chain uses TRBV2 with TRBJ1-2; D is perhaps TRBD1 (5 bases). The CDR3 has 13 amino acids. Trimming left V 8 bases short and J 6 bases short, with 16 bases between. The V gene's germline CDR1 is SNHLY and CDR2 FYNNEI. The CDR3 region has the DNA TGTGCCAGCGCCCGTCAGGGAGGAGATGGCTACACCTTC. Translated: CASARQGGDGYTF.

J is TRBJ1-5 and V is TRBV3-1; D gene uncertain. CDR1 is LGHDT and CDR2 is YNNKEL in the germline V gene (reference sequence). V lost 0 bases, J lost 1 base, and 4 bases lay in between. The length of the CDR3 is 14 residues. For the CDR3, the DNA is TGTGCCAGCAGCCAAGAAATCAGCAATCAGCCCCAGCATTTT. Protein sequence: CASSQEISNQPQHF.

There are a few counts of this clonotype. CDR3 nucleotides: TGCAGTGCTAGCCCCCCCAATTCACCCCTCCACTTT. It yields the protein CSASPPNSPLHF. The chain recombines TRBV20-1 with TRBJ1-6; no reliable D call. Trimming removed 3 bases at V and 7 bases at J, with 7 bases between. CDR3 size: 12 residues. Germline CDR1 is DFQATT and CDR2 is SNEGSKA (reference sequence).

This chain uses TRBV19 with TRBJ2-3; either TRBD1 or TRBD2 may supply D (5 bases each). Deletions cut 8 bases from V and 0 bases from J, with 12 bases between. Germline V gene sequence: CDR1 LNHDA, CDR2 SQIVND (reference sequence). There are 14 residues in the CDR3. The CDR3 region has the DNA TGTGCCAGTGACCCCCGGGACAGCACAGATACGCAGTATTTT. Translated, it gives CASDPRDSTDTQYF. Based on the CDR3 plus reference TRBV19 and TRBJ2-3, the full variable domain is DGGITQSPKYLFRKEGQNVTLSCEQNLNHDAMYWYRQDPGQGLRLIYYSQIVNDFQKGDIAEGYSVSREKKESFPLTVTSAQKNPTAFYLCASDPRDSTDTQYFGPGTRLTVL.

The chain employs TRBV27 and TRBJ2-1; no definite D call. V lost 3 bases and J 4 bases, leaving 16 bases between the germline ends. This CDR3 has 16 residues. CDR1 MNHEY and CDR2 SMNVEV come from the germline V gene (reference sequence). CDR3 in DNA: TGTGCCAGCAGTTTGGTGGACGTCCCCACTTACAATGAGCAGTTCTTC. This sequence encodes CASSLVDVPTYNEQFF.

This clonotype was seen repeatedly, ten times or more. The V call is TRBV20-1, the J call TRBJ1-1; weak D call: TRBD1 (5 bases). The CDR3 extends over 14 amino acids. The germline V gene has CDR1 DFQATT and CDR2 SNEGSKA (reference sequence). The V and J ends lost 0 bases and 0 bases respectively, with 8 bases between them. CDR3 nucleotide sequence: TGCAGTGCTAGAGATGGACACCTGAACACTGAAGCTTTCTTT. Translated, it gives CSARDGHLNTEAFF.